The sequence of this T cell receptor beta chain was determined in a study of blood T cell repertoires in COVID-19. Across the whole study: The samples span acute and convalescent COVID-19 from the United States, Italy and Spain. Nucleic acid was either cDNA or gDNA, and it came from T cells, B-cell-depleted T cells, or PBMCs.

Seattle researchers signed up patients amid active infection and tracked them longitudinally. The germline gives CDR1 MNHEY, CDR2 SVGAGI. After removal of 6 bases from V and 7 bases from J, the junction contained 6 bases not matched to a gene. The CDR3 is made up of 13 amino acids. Original data processing: Amplification of reference gene primers provided the estimated nucleated cell counts. Produced via immunoSEQ multiplex PCR; TCRdb's table is partial and in-frame only. The V and J calls and clone size are taken from that table; D and trimming were inferred from the DNA. The sample lists roughly 200,000 clones, over 70% occurring once.

The receptor's source is a woman aged 35 to 49 with COVID-19, enrolled during active disease. Sequenced material: peripheral blood. The V call is TRBV6-5, the J call TRBJ1-2; 9 nucleotides line up with TRBD1. Written as DNA, the CDR3 is TGTGCCAGCAGCCTCACGACAGGGGGTGGCTACACCTTC. This sequence encodes CASSLTTGGGYTF.